These T cell receptor beta chains were read from a single sample in a study of blood T cell repertoires in COVID-19. Profiled with immunoSEQ multiplex PCR; TCRdb holds only in-frame clones, not every one. The data contain around 180,000 clones, roughly 80% of them singletons. Sequenced input: peripheral blood. The receptors originated from a human donor in a cohort sampled during active COVID-19. Both conserved end residues are part of each CDR3. D genes are given only for firm matches. Clone size, where shown, is once, few, many, or a class for clones that have expanded.

clone_size,d_call,j_call,v_call,cdr3_aa,cdr3_nt
.,.,TRBJ2-3,TRBV12-3/TRBV12-4,CASSFSGDTQYF,TGTGCCAGCAGTTTTAGCGGAGATACGCAGTATTTT
.,.,TRBJ1-2,TRBV5-6,CASSRGVRGPNYGYTF,TGTGCCAGCAGCAGAGGAGTGCGGGGTCCTAACTATGGCTACACCTTC
.,.,TRBJ1-5,TRBV30,CAWSWRGRNNQPQHF,TGTGCCTGGAGTTGGCGGGGCCGAAATAATCAGCCCCAGCATTTT
.,.,TRBJ2-7,TRBV12-3/TRBV12-4,CASSATSHYEQYF,TGTGCCAGCAGTGCGACTAGTCACTACGAGCAGTACTTC
.,TRBD2,TRBJ2-7,TRBV18,CASSPQAGGSGEQYF,TGTGCCAGCTCACCACAGGCGGGGGGGTCTGGCGAGCAGTACTTC
.,.,TRBJ1-2,TRBV6-5,CASTMGAGVNDYTF,TGTGCCAGTACTATGGGGGCAGGGGTTAACGACTACACCTTC
.,TRBD2,TRBJ2-5,TRBV28,CASRGTSGGIGAQETQYF,TGTGCCAGCAGGGGGACTAGCGGGGGTATCGGGGCCCAAGAGACCCAGTACTTC
once,TRBD2,TRBJ2-7,TRBV4-1,CASSQVLAGDYEQYF,TGCGCCAGCAGCCAAGTACTAGCGGGGGACTACGAGCAGTACTTC
.,.,TRBJ1-2,TRBV18,CASSTVTTGYGYTF,TGTGCCAGCTCGACAGTCACCACTGGGTATGGCTACACCTTC
.,TRBD1,TRBJ1-2,TRBV5-8,CASRPGTGLILGGYTF,TGTGCCAGCAGACCCGGGACAGGGTTGATTCTAGGTGGCTACACCTTC
.,TRBD1,TRBJ1-4,TRBV2,CASSYGTVNEKLFF,TGTGCCAGCAGCTACGGGACAGTAAATGAAAAACTGTTTTTT
.,TRBD2,TRBJ2-5,TRBV5-4,CASSLDLAGGKTQYF,TGTGCCAGCAGCTTAGATCTAGCGGGGGGGAAGACCCAGTACTTC
.,TRBD2,TRBJ2-7,TRBV13,CASSPPSSGARYEQYF,TGTGCCAGCAGCCCCCCGAGTAGCGGGGCCCGTTACGAGCAGTACTTC
.,.,TRBJ1-1,TRBV2,CARNHGGDGMNTEAFF,TGTGCCAGAAACCACGGCGGGGATGGAATGAACACTGAAGCTTTCTTT
.,TRBD1,TRBJ2-7,TRBV5-1,CASRTGGAYEQYF,TGCGCCAGCCGGACAGGGGGCGCCTACGAGCAGTACTTC
.,.,TRBJ2-2,TRBV5-5,CASSLIPYQGTLEAGELFF,TGTGCCAGCAGCTTGATCCCCTATCAGGGGACCCTCGAGGCCGGGGAGCTGTTTTTT
.,TRBD2,TRBJ2-5,TRBV6-5,CATFMGTTLQETQYF,TGTGCCACCTTCATGGGGACTACCCTCCAAGAGACCCAGTACTTC
.,TRBD1,TRBJ2-1,TRBV2,CARTGVTNEQFF,TGTGCCAGGACAGGGGTTACCAATGAGCAGTTCTTC
.,.,TRBJ1-3,TRBV7-8,CASSLEISGHGNTIYF,TGTGCCAGCAGCTTAGAAATTTCGGGACATGGAAACACCATATATTTT
.,TRBD1,TRBJ2-7,TRBV2,CASSGRGPEQYF,TGTGCCAGCAGCGGCAGGGGGCCCGAGCAGTACTTC
.,TRBD1,TRBJ2-7,TRBV5-8,CASSWTGEGYEQYF,TGTGCCAGCAGCTGGACAGGGGAGGGGTACGAGCAGTACTTC
.,TRBD1,TRBJ1-1,TRBV5-4,CASSLGLVGGRGPTEAFF,TGTGCCAGCAGCTTGGGGTTGGTAGGGGGCCGGGGGCCCACTGAAGCTTTCTTT
.,.,TRBJ2-7,TRBV9,CASSADTGPYEQYF,TGTGCCAGCAGCGCCGACACAGGGCCCTACGAGCAGTACTTC
.,.,TRBJ2-2,TRBV5-1,CASSSPVPGTGELFF,TGCGCCAGCAGCTCACCCGTTCCCGGTACCGGGGAGCTGTTTTTT
.,TRBD2,TRBJ2-5,TRBV7-8,CASSQGTSGEYQETQYF,TGTGCCAGCAGCCAAGGGACTAGCGGGGAGTACCAAGAGACCCAGTACTTC
few,.,TRBJ2-5,TRBV6-5,CASTEPGGPGTQYF,TGTGCCAGCACCGAACCCGGAGGTCCCGGGACCCAGTACTTC
.,TRBD1,TRBJ1-2,TRBV5-6,CASSFRDRGNGYTF,TGTGCCAGCAGCTTCCGGGACAGGGGGAATGGCTACACCTTC
.,TRBD2,TRBJ2-3,TRBV10-3,CAISEVEGTRVGRRHTDTQYF,TGTGCCATCAGTGAGGTTGAGGGGACTAGAGTTGGGCGGAGACACACAGATACGCAGTATTTT
.,.,TRBJ1-2,TRBV27,CASRGVGKHYGYTF,TGTGCCAGCCGGGGAGTCGGGAAACACTATGGCTACACCTTC
.,.,TRBJ2-7,TRBV6-2/TRBV6-3,CASSSPRTGRSYEQYF,TGTGCCAGCAGTTCCCCAAGGACTGGCCGATCCTACGAGCAGTACTTC
.,.,TRBJ2-3,TRBV3-1/TRBV3-2,CASSPSGGGTDTQYF,TGTGCCAGCAGCCCCTCCGGGGGTGGCACAGATACGCAGTATTTT
.,.,TRBJ2-5,TRBV6-1,CASSEARVVRETQYF,TGTGCCAGCAGTGAGGCCAGGGTAGTACGAGAGACCCAGTACTTC
.,TRBD2,TRBJ2-1,TRBV7-8,CASSLALAGGLSYNEQFF,TGTGCCAGCAGCTTAGCGCTAGCGGGGGGGCTATCCTACAATGAGCAGTTCTTC
.,.,TRBJ2-2,TRBV12-3/TRBV12-4,CASSPQARGELFF,TGTGCCAGCAGTCCCCAGGCCCGCGGGGAGCTGTTTTTT
once,TRBD2,TRBJ2-1,TRBV6-1,CASSEARRGGPWYNEQFF,TGTGCCAGCAGTGAAGCGCGGCGGGGGGGCCCTTGGTACAATGAGCAGTTCTTC
once,.,TRBJ1-5,TRBV19,CASSIRRGRSNQPQHF,TGTGCCAGTAGTATAAGGCGCGGCAGAAGCAATCAGCCCCAGCATTTT
.,TRBD2,TRBJ2-3,TRBV4-1,CASSHFGLAGSTDTQYF,TGCGCCAGCAGCCATTTCGGATTAGCGGGGAGCACAGATACGCAGTATTTT
.,.,TRBJ2-5,TRBV11-3,CASSFGSGGGFPETQYF,TGTGCCAGCAGCTTTGGGAGTGGAGGGGGCTTCCCGGAGACCCAGTACTTC
.,.,TRBJ1-2,TRBV21-1,CASSKTQGGYYGYTF,TGTGCCAGCAGCAAAACCCAGGGAGGGTACTATGGCTACACCTTC
.,.,TRBJ1-2,TRBV19,CASSSRDRNYGYTF,TGTGCCAGTAGCTCGCGGGACCGAAACTATGGCTACACCTTC